Below are 3 T cell receptor beta chains sequenced from a single sample in a study of early T cells in non-severe SARS-CoV-2 infection (dated by TCRdb to the early 2020s). Receptor amplification or capture employed 5' RACE. Sequencing was carried out with a NextSeq 500. TCRdb reprocessed the public reads (quality trimming at Q25 with fastp, clone calling with MiXCR) and kept in-frame beta chains. Each entry is one CDR3 protein sequence, shown with its most common DNA and genes. This sample lists around 77,000 distinct CDR3 sequences; about 14% were detected once. The ten largest make up roughly 4.2% of the sample. Sequencing was performed on whole blood, taken at baseline. The origin of the receptors is an adult who was a healthcare worker with PCR-confirmed SARS-CoV-2 infection or an uninfected control (not recorded which).

This clonotype occurred a few times. CDR3 DNA: TGTGCCAGCAGCTCACGGGCTAGCGGGACTAAAGATACGCAGTATTTT. As protein: CASSSRASGTKDTQYF. The V and J genes are TRBV7-3 and TRBJ2-3; 9 nucleotides align to TRBD2. The germline CDR1 and CDR2 sequences are SGHTA and FQGTGA. The CDR3 totals 16 residues. Germline trimming cut 4 bases from V and 5 bases from J; bases unmatched to any gene: 10.

This clonotype occurred many times. The genes are TRBV20-1 and TRBJ1-6; D call uncertain. The CDR3 contains 11 residues. Germline V gives CDR1 DFQATT, CDR2 SNEGSKA (reference sequence). Trimming removed 3 bases at V and 9 bases at J, with 6 bases between. CDR3 in DNA: TGCAGTGCTAGTGGAAGTTCACCCCTCCACTTT. It encodes CSASGSSPLHF.

This clonotype has just a few counts. The chain joins TRBV7-2 to TRBJ1-3; D is unclear. The CDR3 runs 14 residues. V shed 5 bases and J shed 2 bases, with 10 bases lying between them. The germline V gene encodes CDR1 SGHTA and CDR2 FQGNSA. In DNA, the CDR3 is TGTGCCAGCAGCCTGACGAAGGCTGGAAACACCATATATTTT. Amino acids: CASSLTKAGNTIYF.